The TCR beta chain under discussion was sequenced for a study of blood T cell repertoires in COVID-19. Study at large: Material from acute and convalescent COVID-19 was sourced from the United States, Italy and Spain. The analysed material was cDNA or gDNA that came from T cells, B-cell-depleted T cells, or PBMCs.

Methods used by the authors: Reference gene primer amplification in the assay estimated nucleated cell counts. Measured with immunoSEQ multiplex PCR; TCRdb has only the in-frame clones, and not every one. For V, J and clone size, that table is used; D and trimming come from the DNA. The table includes around 300,000 clones, roughly 89% detected once. Input material: PBMCs or T cells enriched from blood (not recorded which). This receptor was identified in a woman aged 18-29 years with acute COVID-19.

CDR3: CASSQTSGRADEQFF. The DNA of the CDR3 is TGTGCCAGCAGCCAGACTAGCGGGAGGGCCGATGAGCAGTTCTTC. The gene calls are TRBV7-3 and TRBJ2-1; 14 nucleotides agree with TRBD2. With 5 bases clipped from V and 8 bases from J, the junction kept 5 bases outside the gene matches. There are 15 residues in the CDR3. Germline V gene data show CDR1 as SGHTA and CDR2 as FQGTGA. Based on the CDR3 plus reference TRBV7-3 and TRBJ2-1, the full variable domain is GAGVSQTPSNKVTEKGKYVELRCDPISGHTALYWYRQSLGQGPEFLIYFQGTGAADDSGLPNDRFFAVRPEGSVSTLKIQRTERGDSAVYLCASSQTSGRADEQFFGPGTRLTVL.